Sequencing of this TCR beta chain was carried out in a study of control samples from healthy donors and cancer patients. Sequencing used immunoSEQ multiplex PCR; TCRdb keeps in-frame clones, though not all of them. The data show some 130,000 clones, with just over 90% seen just once and 1.5% to 2% held by the top ten. Germline V gene lookup returns CDR1 LNHDA and CDR2 SQIVND (reference sequence). The CDR3 has 14 amino acids. Trimming removed 4 bases at V and 0 bases at J, with 6 bases between. The TCR sequence derives from a man in his fifties or sixties with head and neck cancer. This rearrangement joins TRBV19 to TRBJ1-4; D unresolved. The sample comprised PBMCs. In DNA, the CDR3 is TGTGCCAGTAGTAGGAGGTCAACTAATGAAAAACTGTTTTTT. Protein product: CASSRRSTNEKLFF.